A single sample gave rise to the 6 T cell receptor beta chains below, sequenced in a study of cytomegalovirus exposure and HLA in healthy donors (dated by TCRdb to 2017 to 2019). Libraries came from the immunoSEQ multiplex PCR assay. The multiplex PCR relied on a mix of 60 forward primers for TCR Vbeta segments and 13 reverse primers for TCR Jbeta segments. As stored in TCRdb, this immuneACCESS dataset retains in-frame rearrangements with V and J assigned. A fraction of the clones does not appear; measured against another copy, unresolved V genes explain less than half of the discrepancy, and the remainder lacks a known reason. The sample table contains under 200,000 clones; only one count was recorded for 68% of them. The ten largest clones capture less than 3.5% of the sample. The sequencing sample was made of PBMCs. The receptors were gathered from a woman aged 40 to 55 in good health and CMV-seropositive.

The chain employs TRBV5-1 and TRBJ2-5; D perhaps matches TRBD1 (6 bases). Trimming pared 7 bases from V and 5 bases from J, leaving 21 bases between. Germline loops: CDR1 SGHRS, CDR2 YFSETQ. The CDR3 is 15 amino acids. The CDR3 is CASGSATGNLETQYF. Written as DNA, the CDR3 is TGCGCCAGCGGATCCGCGACAGGCAATCTGGAGACCCAGTACTTC.

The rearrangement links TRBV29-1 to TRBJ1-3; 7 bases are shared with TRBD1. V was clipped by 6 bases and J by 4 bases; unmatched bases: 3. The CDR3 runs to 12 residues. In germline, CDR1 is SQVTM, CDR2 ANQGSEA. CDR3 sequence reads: CSVDRDGNTIYF. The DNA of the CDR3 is TGCAGCGTAGACAGGGACGGAAACACCATATATTTT.

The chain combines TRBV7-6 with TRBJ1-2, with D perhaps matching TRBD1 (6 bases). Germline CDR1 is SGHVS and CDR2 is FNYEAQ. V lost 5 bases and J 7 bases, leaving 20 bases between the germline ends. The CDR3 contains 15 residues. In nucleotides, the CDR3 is TGTGCCAGCAGCCCGGGGGGGGGCGCTTATTTTGGCTACACCTTC. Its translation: CASSPGGGAYFGYTF.

CDR3 DNA: TGTGCCAGCAGGAAGGGACAGGGGTTCGGGGAGCTGTTTTTT. This translates into CASRKGQGFGELFF. The chain employs TRBV27 and TRBJ2-2; 10 nucleotides match TRBD1. The V gene's germline CDR1 is MNHEY and CDR2 SMNVEV (reference sequence). The CDR3 consists of 14 residues. Unmatched junction bases numbered 5, after V lost 6 bases and J lost 7 bases.

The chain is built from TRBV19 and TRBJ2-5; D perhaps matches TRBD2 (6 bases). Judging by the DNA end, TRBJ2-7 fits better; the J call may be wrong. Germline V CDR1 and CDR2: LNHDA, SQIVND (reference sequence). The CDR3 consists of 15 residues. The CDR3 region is CASSPWSSGANEQYF. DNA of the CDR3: TGTGCCAGTAGTCCCTGGAGTAGCGGTGCGAACGAGCAGTACTTC.

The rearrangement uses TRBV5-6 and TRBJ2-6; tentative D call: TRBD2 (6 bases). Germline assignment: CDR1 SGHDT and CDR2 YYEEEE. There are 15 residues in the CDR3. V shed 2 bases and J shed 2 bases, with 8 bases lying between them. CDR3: CASSFGGTGANVLTF. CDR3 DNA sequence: TGTGCCAGCAGCTTTGGGGGGACTGGGGCCAACGTCCTGACTTTC.